This T cell receptor beta chain originates from a study of CD8 T cells in Susac syndrome. This clonotype showed up just once. Trimming left V 4 bases short and J 5 bases short, with 8 bases between. Germline values: CDR1 SQVTM, CDR2 ANQGSEA. The length of the CDR3 is 11 residues. A quantity of about 0.5 to 1 ug RNA underwent reverse transcription using random hexamers. TCRdb ran MiXCR on the immunoSEQ multiplex PCR reads and lists one entry per CDR3 protein. The sample includes around 130,000 distinct CDR3 sequences, approximately 96% of them seen just once. The genes are TRBV29-1 and TRBJ1-1; D is ambiguous. The origin of this receptor is a human donor with Susac syndrome. The material sequenced was CD4+ T cells from PBMCs. Here the CDR3 DNA reads TGCAGCGTTGGGGTCCATACTGAAGCTTTCTTT. It codes for CSVGVHTEAFF. Filled out from reference TRBV29-1 and TRBJ1-1, the complete variable domain reads SAVISQKPSRDICQRGTSLTIQCQVDSQVTMMFWYRQQPGQSLTLIATANQGSEATYESGFVIDKFPISRPNLTFSTLTVSNMSPEDSSIYLCSVGVHTEAFFGQGTRLTVV.